Detailed here is one T cell receptor (beta chain). There is no known antigen for this receptor. For sequencing, an Illumina HiSeq 2000 was employed. The TCR beta cDNA libraries were made using 5'RACE template switching, a step that added both a universal primer site and unique molecular identifiers. cDNA synthesis was primed from the TCR beta constant segment, followed by two successive PCR amplification steps. Concerning the study's data processing: MIGEC was used to demultiplex reads and group the reads by UMI, and MiTCR was used to assemble and quantify clonotypes. To exclude erroneous sequences, only TCR cDNA sequences supported by at least two reads were retained. The tcR package was used for downstream repertoire analysis, and clonotypes were matched across fractions by CDR3 nucleotide sequence plus V segment. Antigen specificity was annotated against VDJdb with VDJmatch, allowing one amino acid substitution in CDR3. TCRdb reprocessed the reads and provides one entry for every CDR3 protein sequence; no DNA is given. The V and J calls and clone size come from TCRdb's table, not from the authors' own analysis. The table for this sample shows about 550,000 distinct CDR3 sequences. The top ten constitute roughly 3.5% of the sample.

A commercial ELISA kit detecting HCMV-specific IgG in serum was used to determine HCMV serostatus. Peripheral blood mononuclear cells were isolated from blood by Ficoll density gradient centrifugation. The data stem from a study of T cells expressing NK-cell markers (dated by TCRdb to 2019 to 2021). For the wider study: In sorted CD3+CD56+NKG2C+, CD3+CD56+NKG2C- and CD3+CD56-NKG2C+ T-cell subsets from 7 or 8 donors, TCR beta-chain repertoires were profiled. Among the eight sequenced donors, seven were HCMV-seropositive and one was HCMV-seronegative. The eight sequenced donors were randomly selected healthy volunteers, three men and five women. Sequencing of the libraries produced 2 x 150 bp reads on Illumina HiSeq 2000/2500, MiSeq or NextSeq.

General conclusions and limits of the study: Whether the expanded NKG2C-expressing T cell clones were specific for HCMV antigens was left unclear. In about six donors, the dominant CD3+CD56+NKG2C+ clonotypes were found to rank among the top 10 CD8+ clonotypes and to make up about 1.0-8% of CD8+ T cells. Those dominant clonotypes were again the most abundant among CD3+CD56-NKG2C+ cells in a handful of donors, at about 25-60.1%.

This clonotype was obtained from a man aged 18 to 30 in good health. Donor details come from another sample of the same person, matched by shared clones. Sequencing used blood T cells: a sorted CD56 or NKG2C T cell subset, CD4+ or CD8+ T cells, or bulk PBMC T cells (not recorded which).

The CDR3 sequence is CASSLGGTDNNEQFF. In this chain, TRBV27 is recombined with TRBJ2-1; the D call from TCRdb, TRBD1, cannot be confirmed without DNA. The germline V gene (reference sequence) supplies CDR1 MNHEY and CDR2 SMNVEV. Spanning cysteine to phenylalanine, the CDR3 consists of 15 amino acids. No DNA sequence was recorded.